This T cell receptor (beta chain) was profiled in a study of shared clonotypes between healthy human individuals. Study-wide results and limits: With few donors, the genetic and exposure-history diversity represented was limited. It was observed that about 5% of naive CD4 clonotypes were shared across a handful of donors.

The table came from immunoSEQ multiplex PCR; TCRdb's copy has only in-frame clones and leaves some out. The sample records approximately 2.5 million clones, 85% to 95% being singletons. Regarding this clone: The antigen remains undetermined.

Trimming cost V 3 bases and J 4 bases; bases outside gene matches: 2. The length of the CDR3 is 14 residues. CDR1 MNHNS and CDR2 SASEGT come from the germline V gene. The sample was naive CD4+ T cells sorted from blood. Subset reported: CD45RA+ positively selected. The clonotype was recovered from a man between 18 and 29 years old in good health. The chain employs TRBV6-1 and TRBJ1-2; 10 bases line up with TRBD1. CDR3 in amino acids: CASSDDRGPYGYTF. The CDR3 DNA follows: TGTGCCAGCAGTGATGACAGGGGGCCCTATGGCTACACCTTC.